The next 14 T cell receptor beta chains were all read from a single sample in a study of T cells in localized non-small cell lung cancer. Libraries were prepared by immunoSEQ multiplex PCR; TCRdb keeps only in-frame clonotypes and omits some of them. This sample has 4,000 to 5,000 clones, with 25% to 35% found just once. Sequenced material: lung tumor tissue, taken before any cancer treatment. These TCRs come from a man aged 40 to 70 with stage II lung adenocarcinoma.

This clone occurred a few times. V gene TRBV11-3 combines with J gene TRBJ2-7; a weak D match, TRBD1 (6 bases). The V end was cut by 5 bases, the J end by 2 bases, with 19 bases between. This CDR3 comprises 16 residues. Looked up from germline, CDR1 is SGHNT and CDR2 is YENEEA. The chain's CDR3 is CASSRGPNRAPYEQYF. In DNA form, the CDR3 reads TGTGCCAGCAGCCGGGGACCAAACAGGGCCCCCTACGAGCAGTACTTC.

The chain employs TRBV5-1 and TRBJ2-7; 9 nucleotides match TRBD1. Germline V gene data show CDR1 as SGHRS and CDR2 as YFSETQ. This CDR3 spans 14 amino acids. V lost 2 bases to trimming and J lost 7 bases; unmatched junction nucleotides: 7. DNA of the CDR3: TGCGCCAGCAGCTTAGGGGACAGGGTTGGAGAGCAGTACTTC. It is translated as CASSLGDRVGEQYF.

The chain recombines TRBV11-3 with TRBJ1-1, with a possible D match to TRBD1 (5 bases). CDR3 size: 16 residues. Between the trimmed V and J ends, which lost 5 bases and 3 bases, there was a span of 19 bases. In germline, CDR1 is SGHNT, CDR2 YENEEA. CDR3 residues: CASSATGGPRDTEAFF. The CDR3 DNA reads TGTGCCAGCAGCGCTACAGGAGGCCCCCGGGACACTGAAGCTTTCTTT.

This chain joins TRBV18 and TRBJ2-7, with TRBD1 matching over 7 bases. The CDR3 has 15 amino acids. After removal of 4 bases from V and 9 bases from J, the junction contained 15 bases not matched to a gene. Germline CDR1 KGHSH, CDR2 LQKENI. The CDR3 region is CASSRSLGQPKWQYF. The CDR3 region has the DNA TGTGCCAGCTCACGTTCTTTGGGACAGCCTAAGTGGCAGTACTTC.

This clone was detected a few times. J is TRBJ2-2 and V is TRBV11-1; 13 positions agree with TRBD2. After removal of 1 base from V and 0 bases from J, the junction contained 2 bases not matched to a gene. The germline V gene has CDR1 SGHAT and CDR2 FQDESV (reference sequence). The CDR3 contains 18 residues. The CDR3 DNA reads TGTGCCAGCAGCTTAGTACTAGCGGGAGGGACGAACACCGGGGAGCTGTTTTTT. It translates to CASSLVLAGGTNTGELFF.

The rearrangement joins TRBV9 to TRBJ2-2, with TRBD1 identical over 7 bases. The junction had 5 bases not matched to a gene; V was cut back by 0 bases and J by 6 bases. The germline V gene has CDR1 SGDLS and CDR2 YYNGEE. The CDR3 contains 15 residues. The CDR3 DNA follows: TGTGCCAGCAGCGTAGTGGCAGGGGGTGCCGGGGAGCTGTTTTTT. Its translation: CASSVVAGGAGELFF.

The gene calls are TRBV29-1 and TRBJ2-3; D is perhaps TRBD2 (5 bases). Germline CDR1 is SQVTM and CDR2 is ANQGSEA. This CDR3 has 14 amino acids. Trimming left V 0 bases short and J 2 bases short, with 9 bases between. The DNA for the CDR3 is TGCAGCGTTGAAGATCCGAGGGCCACAGATACGCAGTATTTT. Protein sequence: CSVEDPRATDTQYF.

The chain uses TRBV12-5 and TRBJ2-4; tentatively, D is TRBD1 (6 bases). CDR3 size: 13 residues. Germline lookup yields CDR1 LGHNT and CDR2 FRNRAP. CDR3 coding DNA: TGTGCCAGCCTTGCGACAGGCGCTGACATTCAGTACTTC. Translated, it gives CASLATGADIQYF.

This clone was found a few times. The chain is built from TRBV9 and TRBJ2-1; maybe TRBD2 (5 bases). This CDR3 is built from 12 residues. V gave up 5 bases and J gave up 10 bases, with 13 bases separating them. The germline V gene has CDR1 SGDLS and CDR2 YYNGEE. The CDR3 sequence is CASSEGGEEQFF. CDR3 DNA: TGTGCCAGCAGTGAAGGTGGGGAGGAGCAGTTCTTC. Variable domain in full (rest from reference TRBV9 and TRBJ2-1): DSGVTQTPKHLITATGQRVTLRCSPRSGDLSVYWYQQSLDQGLQFLIQYYNGEERAKGNILERFSAQQFPDLHSELNLSSLELGDSALYFCASSEGGEEQFFGPGTRLTVL.

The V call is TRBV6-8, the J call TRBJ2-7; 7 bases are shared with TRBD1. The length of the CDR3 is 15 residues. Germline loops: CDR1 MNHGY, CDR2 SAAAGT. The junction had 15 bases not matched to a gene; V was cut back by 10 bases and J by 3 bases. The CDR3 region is CAIGTEVRGYYEQYF. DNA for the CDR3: TGTGCCATTGGGACAGAGGTAAGGGGTTACTACGAGCAGTACTTC.

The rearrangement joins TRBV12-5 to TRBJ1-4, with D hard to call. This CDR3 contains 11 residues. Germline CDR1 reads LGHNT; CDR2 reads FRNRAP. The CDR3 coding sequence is TGTGCCAGCGAGGGTGCGGGAAAACTGTTTTTT. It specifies CASEGAGKLFF.

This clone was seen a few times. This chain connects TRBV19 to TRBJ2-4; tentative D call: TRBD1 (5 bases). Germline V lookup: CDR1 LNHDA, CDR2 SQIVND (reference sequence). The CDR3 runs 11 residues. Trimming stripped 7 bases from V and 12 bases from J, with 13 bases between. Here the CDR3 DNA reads TGTGCCAGTAAGTCCCAAGGGGCTCAGTACTTC. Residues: CASKSQGAQYF.

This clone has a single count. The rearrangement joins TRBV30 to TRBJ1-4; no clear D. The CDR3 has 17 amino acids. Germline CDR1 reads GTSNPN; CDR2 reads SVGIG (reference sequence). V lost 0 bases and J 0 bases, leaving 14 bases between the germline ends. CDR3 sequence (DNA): TGTGCCTGGAGTGTATCCCGACAAGGACCAACTAATGAAAAACTGTTTTTT. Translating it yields CAWSVSRQGPTNEKLFF.

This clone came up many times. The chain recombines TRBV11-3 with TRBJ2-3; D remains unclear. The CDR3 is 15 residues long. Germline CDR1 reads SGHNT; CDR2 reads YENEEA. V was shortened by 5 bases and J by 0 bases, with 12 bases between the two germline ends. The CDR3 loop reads CASSLEQFSTDTQYF. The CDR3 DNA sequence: TGTGCCAGCAGCCTCGAACAGTTTAGCACAGATACGCAGTATTTT.